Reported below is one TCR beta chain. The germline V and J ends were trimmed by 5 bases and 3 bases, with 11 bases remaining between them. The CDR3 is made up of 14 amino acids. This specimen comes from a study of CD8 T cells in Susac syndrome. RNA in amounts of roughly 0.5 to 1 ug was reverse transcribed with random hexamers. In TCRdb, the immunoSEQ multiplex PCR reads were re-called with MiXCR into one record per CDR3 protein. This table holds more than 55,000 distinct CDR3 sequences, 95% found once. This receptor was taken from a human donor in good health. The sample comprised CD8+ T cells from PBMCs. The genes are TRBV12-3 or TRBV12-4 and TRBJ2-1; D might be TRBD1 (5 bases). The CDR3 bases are TGTGCCAGCAGTCTGGACATGGGCTACAATGAGCAGTTCTTC. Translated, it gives CASSLDMGYNEQFF.